This is a list of T cell receptor beta chains from one sample in a study of shared clonotypes between healthy human individuals. Generated by immunoSEQ multiplex PCR, the TCRdb table keeps only in-frame clones and is missing some. Of approximately 1.4 million clones listed, 95% to 99% are singletons. The specimen was naive CD4+ T cells sorted from blood. These receptors all come from a man aged 25 to 40 in good health. Both conserved end residues are part of each CDR3. A D gene is named only where the DNA matches it firmly. Rows give clone size only sometimes, using once, few, many, or a class for an expanded clone.

abundance: -; d_gene: -; j_gene: TRBJ1-1; v_gene: TRBV5-5; CDR3nt: TGTGCCAGCAGCTTGATCGGCGGGAACACTGAAGCTTTCTTT; CDR3aa: CASSLIGGNTEAFF
abundance: -; d_gene: TRBD1; j_gene: TRBJ2-5; v_gene: TRBV29-1; CDR3nt: TGCAGCGCCAGACAGGGCCGTTTCCAAGAGACCCAGTACTTC; CDR3aa: CSARQGRFQETQYF
abundance: -; d_gene: -; j_gene: TRBJ2-1; v_gene: TRBV6-1; CDR3nt: TGTGCCAGCAAAACAGGGAGCTCCTACAATGAGCAGTTCTTC; CDR3aa: CASKTGSSYNEQFF
abundance: -; d_gene: TRBD2; j_gene: TRBJ2-7; v_gene: TRBV28; CDR3nt: TGTGCCAGCAGTTTTGTACGGGAGGGCCCTCCTGTCTACGAGCAGTACTTC; CDR3aa: CASSFVREGPPVYEQYF
abundance: -; d_gene: -; j_gene: TRBJ2-7; v_gene: TRBV2; CDR3nt: TGTGCCAGCAAGGAACTCTTGATAGAGGTCCACGAGCAGTACTTC; CDR3aa: CASKELLIEVHEQYF
abundance: -; d_gene: -; j_gene: TRBJ2-1; v_gene: TRBV11-1; CDR3nt: TGTGCCAGCAGCTTAGTCGGGACCTCCTACAATGAGCAGTTCTTC; CDR3aa: CASSLVGTSYNEQFF
abundance: once; d_gene: -; j_gene: TRBJ2-2; v_gene: TRBV15; CDR3nt: TGTGCCACCAGCAGAGATCGGGCCCTCGCCGGGGAGCTGTTTTTT; CDR3aa: CATSRDRALAGELFF
abundance: -; d_gene: TRBD1; j_gene: TRBJ2-7; v_gene: TRBV6-5; CDR3nt: TGTGCCAGCAGCAAGCGGACAGGAAGCTACGAGCAGTACTTC; CDR3aa: CASSKRTGSYEQYF
abundance: -; d_gene: TRBD1; j_gene: TRBJ2-5; v_gene: TRBV29-1; CDR3nt: TGCAGCGTTGAAGGGGGTGAGGGGGCGTGGGAGACCCAGTACTTC; CDR3aa: CSVEGGEGAWETQYF
abundance: -; d_gene: TRBD2; j_gene: TRBJ2-3; v_gene: TRBV5-1; CDR3nt: TGCGCCAGCAGCTTGAACCAGCGGGAGAGCACAGATACGCAGTATTTT; CDR3aa: CASSLNQRESTDTQYF
abundance: -; d_gene: -; j_gene: TRBJ2-1; v_gene: TRBV5-6; CDR3nt: TGTGCCAGCAGCAGAGGTTTTAGCTCCTACAATGAGCAGTTCTTC; CDR3aa: CASSRGFSSYNEQFF
abundance: -; d_gene: TRBD1; j_gene: TRBJ2-1; v_gene: TRBV7-2; CDR3nt: TGTGCCAGCAGCTTTTGGGACAGAGGACGGTACAATGAGCAGTTCTTC; CDR3aa: CASSFWDRGRYNEQFF
abundance: -; d_gene: TRBD1; j_gene: TRBJ2-5; v_gene: TRBV11-2; CDR3nt: TGTGCCAGCAGTCGAATCCAGGGGGCGGGTGAGACCCAGTACTTC; CDR3aa: CASSRIQGAGETQYF
abundance: once; d_gene: TRBD1; j_gene: TRBJ1-5; v_gene: TRBV28; CDR3nt: TGTGCCAGCAGACCCCACAGGGGAGAGGGCAATCAGCCCCAGCATTTT; CDR3aa: CASRPHRGEGNQPQHF
abundance: -; d_gene: -; j_gene: TRBJ2-3; v_gene: TRBV27; CDR3nt: TGTGCCAGCAGGATCTTCGGTCGGGGCCCGACAGATACGCAGTATTTT; CDR3aa: CASRIFGRGPTDTQYF
abundance: -; d_gene: -; j_gene: TRBJ1-2; v_gene: TRBV2; CDR3nt: TGTGCCAGCGAGCGCCGGGGTAACTATGGCTACACCTTC; CDR3aa: CASERRGNYGYTF
abundance: -; d_gene: -; j_gene: TRBJ1-1; v_gene: TRBV4-3; CDR3nt: TGCGCCAGCAGCCAAGATCTTGGGGAAAACACTGAAGCTTTCTTT; CDR3aa: CASSQDLGENTEAFF
abundance: -; d_gene: -; j_gene: TRBJ1-1; v_gene: TRBV10-3; CDR3nt: TGTGCCATCAGAGAGAACAGGGATGGCACTGAAGCTTTCTTT; CDR3aa: CAIRENRDGTEAFF
abundance: -; d_gene: -; j_gene: TRBJ2-1; v_gene: TRBV18; CDR3nt: TGTGCCAGCTCACCCTCTGCGGTACAATACAATGAGCAGTTCTTC; CDR3aa: CASSPSAVQYNEQFF
abundance: -; d_gene: TRBD2; j_gene: TRBJ2-3; v_gene: TRBV6-6; CDR3nt: TGTGCCAGCAGCTGGTATAGCGGGAGCCCCACAGATACGCAGTATTTT; CDR3aa: CASSWYSGSPTDTQYF
abundance: -; d_gene: -; j_gene: TRBJ1-5; v_gene: TRBV28; CDR3nt: TGTGCCAGCAGTTTAGTCGGGAATAGCAATCAGCCCCAGCATTTT; CDR3aa: CASSLVGNSNQPQHF
abundance: -; d_gene: -; j_gene: TRBJ2-7; v_gene: TRBV7-9; CDR3nt: TGTGCCAGCAGTCCCCGATGGGGAGTCCTAGGAGGCGAGCAGTACTTC; CDR3aa: CASSPRWGVLGGEQYF
abundance: -; d_gene: TRBD1; j_gene: TRBJ1-1; v_gene: TRBV7-6; CDR3nt: TGTGCCAGCAGCCCTGGACAGGGGGTTCCCACTGAAGCTTTCTTT; CDR3aa: CASSPGQGVPTEAFF
abundance: -; d_gene: -; j_gene: TRBJ1-3; v_gene: TRBV5-5; CDR3nt: TGTGCCAGCAGCTTGGGATCTCCCTCTGGAAACACCATATATTTT; CDR3aa: CASSLGSPSGNTIYF